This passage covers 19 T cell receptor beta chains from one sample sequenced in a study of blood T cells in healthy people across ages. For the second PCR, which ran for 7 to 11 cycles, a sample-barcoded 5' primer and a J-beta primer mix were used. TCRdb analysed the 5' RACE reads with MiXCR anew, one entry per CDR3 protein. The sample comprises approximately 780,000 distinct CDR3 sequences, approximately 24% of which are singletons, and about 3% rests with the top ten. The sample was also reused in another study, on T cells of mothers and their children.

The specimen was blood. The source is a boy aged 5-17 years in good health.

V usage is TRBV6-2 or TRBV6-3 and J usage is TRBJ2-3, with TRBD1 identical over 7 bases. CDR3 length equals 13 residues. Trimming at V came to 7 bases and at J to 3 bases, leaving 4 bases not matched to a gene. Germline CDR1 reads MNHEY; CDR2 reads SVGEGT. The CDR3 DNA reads TGTGCCAGCAAAACAGGGGTAACAGATACGCAGTATTTT. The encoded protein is CASKTGVTDTQYF.

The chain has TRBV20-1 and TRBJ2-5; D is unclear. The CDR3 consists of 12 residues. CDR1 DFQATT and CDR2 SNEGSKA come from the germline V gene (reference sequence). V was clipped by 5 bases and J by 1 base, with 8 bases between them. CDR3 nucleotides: TGCAGTGCTCTCACAGTCCAAGAGACCCAGTACTTC. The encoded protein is CSALTVQETQYF.

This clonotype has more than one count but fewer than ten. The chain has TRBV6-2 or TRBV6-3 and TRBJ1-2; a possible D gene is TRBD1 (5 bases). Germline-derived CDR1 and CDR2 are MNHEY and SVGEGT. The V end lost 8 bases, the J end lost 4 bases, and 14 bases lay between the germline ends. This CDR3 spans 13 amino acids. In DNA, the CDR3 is TGTGCCAGCTCCATTCAGGGACGCTATGGCTACACCTTC. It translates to CASSIQGRYGYTF.

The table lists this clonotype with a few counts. The CDR3 DNA reads as TGTGCCAGCAGTTGGGGACAGGCTGGCGAGCAGTACTTC. Translating it yields CASSWGQAGEQYF. The chain couples TRBV11-2 to TRBJ2-7; 8 nucleotides match TRBD1. Germline trimming cut 6 bases from V and 6 bases from J; bases unmatched to any gene: 7. CDR3 size: 13 residues. CDR1 SGHAT and CDR2 FQNNGV come from the germline V gene.

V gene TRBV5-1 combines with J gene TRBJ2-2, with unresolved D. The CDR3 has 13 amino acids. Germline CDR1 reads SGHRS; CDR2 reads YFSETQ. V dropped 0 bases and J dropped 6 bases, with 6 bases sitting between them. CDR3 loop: CASSLDLPGELFF. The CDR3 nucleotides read TGCGCCAGCAGCTTGGACTTACCCGGGGAGCTGTTTTTT.

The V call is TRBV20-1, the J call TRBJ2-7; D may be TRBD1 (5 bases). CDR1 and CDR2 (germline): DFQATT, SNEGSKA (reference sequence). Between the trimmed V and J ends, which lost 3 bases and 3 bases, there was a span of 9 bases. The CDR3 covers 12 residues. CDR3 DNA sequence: TGCAGTGCTAGCCTAAGGGGCTACGAGCAGTACTTC. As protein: CSASLRGYEQYF.

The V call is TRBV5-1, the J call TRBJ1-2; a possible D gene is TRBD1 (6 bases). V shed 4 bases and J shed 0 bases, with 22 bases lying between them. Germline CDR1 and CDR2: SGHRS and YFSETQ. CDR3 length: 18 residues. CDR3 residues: CASSPRTDSGGANYGYTF. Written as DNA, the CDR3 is TGCGCCAGCAGCCCAAGGACAGATTCGGGAGGTGCTAACTATGGCTACACCTTC.

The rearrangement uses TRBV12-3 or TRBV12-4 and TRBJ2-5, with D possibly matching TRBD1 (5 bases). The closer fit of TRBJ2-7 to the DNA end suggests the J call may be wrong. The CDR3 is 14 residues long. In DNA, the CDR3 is TGTGCCAGCAGTTTTTCCTCCAGGGTTCACGAGCAGTACTTC. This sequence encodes CASSFSSRVHEQYF.

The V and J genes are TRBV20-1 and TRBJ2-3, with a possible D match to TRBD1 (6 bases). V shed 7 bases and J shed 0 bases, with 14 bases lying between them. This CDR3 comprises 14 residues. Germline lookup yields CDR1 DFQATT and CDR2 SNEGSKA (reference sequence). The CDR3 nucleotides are TGCAGTGTTCCCTTGGGGGCTAGCACAGATACGCAGTATTTT. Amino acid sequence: CSVPLGASTDTQYF.

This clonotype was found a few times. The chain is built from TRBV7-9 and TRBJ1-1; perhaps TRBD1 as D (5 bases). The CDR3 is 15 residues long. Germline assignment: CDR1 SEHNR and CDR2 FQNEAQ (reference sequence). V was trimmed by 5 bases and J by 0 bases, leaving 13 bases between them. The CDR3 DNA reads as TGTGCCAGCAGCCGCAACCAGGGCATGAACACTGAAGCTTTCTTT. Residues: CASSRNQGMNTEAFF.

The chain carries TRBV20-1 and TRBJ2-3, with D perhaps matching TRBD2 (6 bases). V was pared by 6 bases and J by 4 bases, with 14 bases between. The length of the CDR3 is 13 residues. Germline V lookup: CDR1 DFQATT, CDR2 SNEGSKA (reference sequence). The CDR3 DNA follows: TGCAGTGCCGGGACTTGGGGGGCAGATACGCAGTATTTT. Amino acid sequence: CSAGTWGADTQYF.

CDR3 nucleotides: TGCAGTGCTAGAGATGCGTTAGGGACCGGGTCGCCAAATACGCAGTATTTT. Residues: CSARDALGTGSPNTQYF. This chain connects TRBV20-1 to TRBJ2-3; perhaps D is TRBD1 or TRBD2 (5 bases each). From germline, CDR1 is DFQATT and CDR2 SNEGSKA (reference sequence). Trimming pared 0 bases from V and 7 bases from J, leaving 23 bases between. This CDR3 has 17 residues.

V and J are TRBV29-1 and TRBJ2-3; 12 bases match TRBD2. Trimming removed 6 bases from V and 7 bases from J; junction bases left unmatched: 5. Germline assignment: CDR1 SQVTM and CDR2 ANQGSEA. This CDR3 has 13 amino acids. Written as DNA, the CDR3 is TGCAGCGTGACTAGCGGGGGCGGCTATACGCAGTATTTT. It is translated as CSVTSGGGYTQYF.

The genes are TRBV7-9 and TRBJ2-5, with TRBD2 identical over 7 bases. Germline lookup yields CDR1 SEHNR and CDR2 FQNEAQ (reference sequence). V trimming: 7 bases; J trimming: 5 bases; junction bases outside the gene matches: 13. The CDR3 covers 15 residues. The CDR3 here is CASIPRASGWETQYF. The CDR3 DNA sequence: TGTGCCAGCATCCCAAGGGCTAGCGGCTGGGAGACCCAGTACTTC.

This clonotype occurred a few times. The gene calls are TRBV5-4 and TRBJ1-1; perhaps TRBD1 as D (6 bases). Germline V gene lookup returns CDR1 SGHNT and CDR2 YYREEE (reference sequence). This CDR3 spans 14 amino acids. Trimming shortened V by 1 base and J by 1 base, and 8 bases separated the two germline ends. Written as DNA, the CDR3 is TGTGCCAGCAGCTTGACAGGGAGGAACACTGAAGCTTTCTTT. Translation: CASSLTGRNTEAFF.

CDR3: CAWSATEGTEAFF. In nucleotides, the CDR3 is TGTGCCTGGAGCGCAACAGAAGGGACTGAAGCTTTCTTT. The genes are TRBV30 and TRBJ1-1, with D hard to call. Deletions cut 3 bases from V and 5 bases from J, with 13 bases between. The length of the CDR3 is 13 residues. Germline V gene sequence: CDR1 GTSNPN, CDR2 SVGIG (reference sequence).

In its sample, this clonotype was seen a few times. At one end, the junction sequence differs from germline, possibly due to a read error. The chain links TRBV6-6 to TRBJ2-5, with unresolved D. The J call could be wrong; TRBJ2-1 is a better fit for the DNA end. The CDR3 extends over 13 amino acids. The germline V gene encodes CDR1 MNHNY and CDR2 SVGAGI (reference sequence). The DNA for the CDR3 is TGTGTCAGCAGTCCTATTGCGGTCAATGAGCAGTTCTTC. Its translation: CVSSPIAVNEQFF.

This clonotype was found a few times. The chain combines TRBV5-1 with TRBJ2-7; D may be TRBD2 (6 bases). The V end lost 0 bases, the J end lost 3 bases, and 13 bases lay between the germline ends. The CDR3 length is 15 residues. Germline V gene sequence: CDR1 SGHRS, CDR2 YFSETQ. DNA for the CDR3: TGCGCCAGCAGCTTGGAAAGGACTACTAACTACGAGCAGTACTTC. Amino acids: CASSLERTTNYEQYF.

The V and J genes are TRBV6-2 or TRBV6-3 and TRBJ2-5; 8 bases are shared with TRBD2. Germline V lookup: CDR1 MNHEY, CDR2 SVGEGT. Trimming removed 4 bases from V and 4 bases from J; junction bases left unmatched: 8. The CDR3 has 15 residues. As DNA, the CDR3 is TGTGCCAGCAGTTTACCATATAGCGGGGCAGAGACCCAGTACTTC. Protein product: CASSLPYSGAETQYF.